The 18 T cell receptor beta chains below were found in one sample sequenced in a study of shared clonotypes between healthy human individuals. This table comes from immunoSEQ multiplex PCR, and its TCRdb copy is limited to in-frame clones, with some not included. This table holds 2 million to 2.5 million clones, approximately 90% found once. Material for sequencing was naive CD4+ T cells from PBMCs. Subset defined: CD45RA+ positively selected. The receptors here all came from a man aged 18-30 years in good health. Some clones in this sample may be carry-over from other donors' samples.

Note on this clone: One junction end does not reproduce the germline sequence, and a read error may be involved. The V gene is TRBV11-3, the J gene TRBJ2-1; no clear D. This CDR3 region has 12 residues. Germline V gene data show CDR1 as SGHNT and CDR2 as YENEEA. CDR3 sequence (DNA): TGTGCCAGCAGTTTAGGTCCTGATGAGCAGTTCTTC. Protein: CASSLGPDEQFF.

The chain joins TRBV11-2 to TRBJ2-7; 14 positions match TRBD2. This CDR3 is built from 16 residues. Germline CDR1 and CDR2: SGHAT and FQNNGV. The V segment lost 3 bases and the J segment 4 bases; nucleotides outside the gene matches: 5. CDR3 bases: TGTGCCAGCAGCTTGGGACTAGCGGGAGCAGGATACGAGCAGTACTTC. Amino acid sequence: CASSLGLAGAGYEQYF.

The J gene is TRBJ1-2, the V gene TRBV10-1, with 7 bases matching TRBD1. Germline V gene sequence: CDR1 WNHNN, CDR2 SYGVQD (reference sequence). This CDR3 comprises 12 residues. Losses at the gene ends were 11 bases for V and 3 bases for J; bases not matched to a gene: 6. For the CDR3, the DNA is TGCGCCGGTGCCGGGACAGACTATGGCTACACCTTC. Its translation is CAGAGTDYGYTF.

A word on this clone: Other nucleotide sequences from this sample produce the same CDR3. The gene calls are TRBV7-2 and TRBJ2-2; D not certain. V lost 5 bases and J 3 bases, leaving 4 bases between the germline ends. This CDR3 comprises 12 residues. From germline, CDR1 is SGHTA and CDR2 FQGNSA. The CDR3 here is CASSVYTGELFF. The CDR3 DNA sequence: TGTGCCAGCAGCGTATACACCGGGGAGCTGTTTTTT.

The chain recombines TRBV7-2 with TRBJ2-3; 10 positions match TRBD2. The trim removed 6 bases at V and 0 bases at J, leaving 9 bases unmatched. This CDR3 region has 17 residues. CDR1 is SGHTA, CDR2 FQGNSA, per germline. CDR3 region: CASREWGLAISTDTQYF. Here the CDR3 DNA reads TGTGCCAGCAGGGAGTGGGGACTAGCGATTAGCACAGATACGCAGTATTTT.

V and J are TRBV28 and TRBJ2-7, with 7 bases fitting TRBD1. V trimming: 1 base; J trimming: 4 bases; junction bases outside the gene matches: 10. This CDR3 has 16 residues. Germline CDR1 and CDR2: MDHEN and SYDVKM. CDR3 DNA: TGTGCCAGCAGTTTATCCGACCTTGGGACAGCTTACGAGCAGTACTTC. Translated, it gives CASSLSDLGTAYEQYF.

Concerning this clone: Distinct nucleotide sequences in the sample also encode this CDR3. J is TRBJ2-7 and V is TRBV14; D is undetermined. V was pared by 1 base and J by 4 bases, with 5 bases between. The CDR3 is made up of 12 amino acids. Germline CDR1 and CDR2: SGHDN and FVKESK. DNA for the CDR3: TGTGCCAGCAGCCAAGTCCGTTACGAGCAGTACTTC. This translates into CASSQVRYEQYF.

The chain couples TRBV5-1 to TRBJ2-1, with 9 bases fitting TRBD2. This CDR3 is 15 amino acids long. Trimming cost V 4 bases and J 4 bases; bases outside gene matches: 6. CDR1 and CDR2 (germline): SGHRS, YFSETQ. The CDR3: CASSPGTSPYNEQFF. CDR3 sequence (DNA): TGCGCCAGCAGCCCGGGGACTAGCCCTTACAATGAGCAGTTCTTC.

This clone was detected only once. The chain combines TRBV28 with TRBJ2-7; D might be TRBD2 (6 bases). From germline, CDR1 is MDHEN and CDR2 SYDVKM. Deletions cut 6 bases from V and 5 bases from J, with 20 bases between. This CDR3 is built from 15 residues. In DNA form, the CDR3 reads TGTGCCAGCAGCACTCCCGGGACTTCGGGAGACGAGCAGTACTTC. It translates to CASSTPGTSGDEQYF.

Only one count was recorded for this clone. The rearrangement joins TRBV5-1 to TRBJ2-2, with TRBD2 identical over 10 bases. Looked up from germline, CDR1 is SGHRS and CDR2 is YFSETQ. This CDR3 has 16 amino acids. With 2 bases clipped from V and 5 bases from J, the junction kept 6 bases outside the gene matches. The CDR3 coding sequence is TGCGCCAGCAGCTTCCTAGCGGGAGAGGAAACCGGGGAGCTGTTTTTT. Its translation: CASSFLAGEETGELFF.

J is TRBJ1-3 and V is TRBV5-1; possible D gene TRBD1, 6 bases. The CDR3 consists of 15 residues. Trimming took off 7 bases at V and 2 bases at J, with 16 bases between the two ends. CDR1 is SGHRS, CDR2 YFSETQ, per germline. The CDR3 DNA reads TGCGCCAGCGGAGAGGCGGGACAAGCTGGAAACACCATATATTTT. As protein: CASGEAGQAGNTIYF.

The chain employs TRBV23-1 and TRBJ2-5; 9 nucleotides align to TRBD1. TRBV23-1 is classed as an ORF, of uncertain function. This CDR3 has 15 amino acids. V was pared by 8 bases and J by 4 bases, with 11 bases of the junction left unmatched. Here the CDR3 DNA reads TGCGCCAGCTCGACCCGACAGGGGGAAAGAGAGACCCAGTACTTC. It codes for CASSTRQGERETQYF.

CDR3 sequence (DNA): TGTGCCATGGGACAGGGTTTGCATCAGCCCCAGCATTTT. As protein: CAMGQGLHQPQHF. V is TRBV28 and J is TRBJ1-5, with 9 bases matching TRBD1. Germline values: CDR1 MDHEN, CDR2 SYDVKM. The CDR3 loop spans 13 amino acids. After removal of 10 bases from V and 5 bases from J, the junction contained 6 bases not matched to a gene.

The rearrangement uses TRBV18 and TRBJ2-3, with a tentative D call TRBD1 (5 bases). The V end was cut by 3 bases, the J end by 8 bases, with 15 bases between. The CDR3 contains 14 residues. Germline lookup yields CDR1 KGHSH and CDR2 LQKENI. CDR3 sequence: CASSPNTGAGTQYF. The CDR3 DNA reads TGTGCCAGCTCACCTAATACAGGAGCAGGTACGCAGTATTTT.

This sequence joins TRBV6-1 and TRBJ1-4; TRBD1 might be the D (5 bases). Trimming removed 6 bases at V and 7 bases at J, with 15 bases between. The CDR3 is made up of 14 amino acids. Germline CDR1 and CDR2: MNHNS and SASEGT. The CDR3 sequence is CASRTAEGIEKLFF. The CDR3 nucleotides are TGTGCCAGCAGGACGGCGGAGGGGATTGAAAAACTGTTTTTT.

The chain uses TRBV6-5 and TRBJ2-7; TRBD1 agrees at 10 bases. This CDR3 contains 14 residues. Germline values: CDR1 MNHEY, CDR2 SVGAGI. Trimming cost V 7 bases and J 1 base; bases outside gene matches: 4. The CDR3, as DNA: TGTGCCAGCAAACCGGGACAGGGGTCCTACGAGCAGTACTTC. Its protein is CASKPGQGSYEQYF.

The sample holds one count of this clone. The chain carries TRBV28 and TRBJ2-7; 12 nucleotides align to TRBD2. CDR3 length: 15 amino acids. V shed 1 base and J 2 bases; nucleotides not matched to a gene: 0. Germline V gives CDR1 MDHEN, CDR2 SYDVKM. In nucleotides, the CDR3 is TGTGCCAGCAGTTTATCTAGCGGGAGGGCCTACGAGCAGTACTTC. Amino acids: CASSLSSGRAYEQYF.

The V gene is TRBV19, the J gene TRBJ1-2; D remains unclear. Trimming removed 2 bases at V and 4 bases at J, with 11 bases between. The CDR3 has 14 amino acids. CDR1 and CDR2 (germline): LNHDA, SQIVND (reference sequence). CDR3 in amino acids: CASSIPALGYGYTF. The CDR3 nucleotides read TGTGCCAGTAGTATACCCGCGCTAGGCTATGGCTACACCTTC.